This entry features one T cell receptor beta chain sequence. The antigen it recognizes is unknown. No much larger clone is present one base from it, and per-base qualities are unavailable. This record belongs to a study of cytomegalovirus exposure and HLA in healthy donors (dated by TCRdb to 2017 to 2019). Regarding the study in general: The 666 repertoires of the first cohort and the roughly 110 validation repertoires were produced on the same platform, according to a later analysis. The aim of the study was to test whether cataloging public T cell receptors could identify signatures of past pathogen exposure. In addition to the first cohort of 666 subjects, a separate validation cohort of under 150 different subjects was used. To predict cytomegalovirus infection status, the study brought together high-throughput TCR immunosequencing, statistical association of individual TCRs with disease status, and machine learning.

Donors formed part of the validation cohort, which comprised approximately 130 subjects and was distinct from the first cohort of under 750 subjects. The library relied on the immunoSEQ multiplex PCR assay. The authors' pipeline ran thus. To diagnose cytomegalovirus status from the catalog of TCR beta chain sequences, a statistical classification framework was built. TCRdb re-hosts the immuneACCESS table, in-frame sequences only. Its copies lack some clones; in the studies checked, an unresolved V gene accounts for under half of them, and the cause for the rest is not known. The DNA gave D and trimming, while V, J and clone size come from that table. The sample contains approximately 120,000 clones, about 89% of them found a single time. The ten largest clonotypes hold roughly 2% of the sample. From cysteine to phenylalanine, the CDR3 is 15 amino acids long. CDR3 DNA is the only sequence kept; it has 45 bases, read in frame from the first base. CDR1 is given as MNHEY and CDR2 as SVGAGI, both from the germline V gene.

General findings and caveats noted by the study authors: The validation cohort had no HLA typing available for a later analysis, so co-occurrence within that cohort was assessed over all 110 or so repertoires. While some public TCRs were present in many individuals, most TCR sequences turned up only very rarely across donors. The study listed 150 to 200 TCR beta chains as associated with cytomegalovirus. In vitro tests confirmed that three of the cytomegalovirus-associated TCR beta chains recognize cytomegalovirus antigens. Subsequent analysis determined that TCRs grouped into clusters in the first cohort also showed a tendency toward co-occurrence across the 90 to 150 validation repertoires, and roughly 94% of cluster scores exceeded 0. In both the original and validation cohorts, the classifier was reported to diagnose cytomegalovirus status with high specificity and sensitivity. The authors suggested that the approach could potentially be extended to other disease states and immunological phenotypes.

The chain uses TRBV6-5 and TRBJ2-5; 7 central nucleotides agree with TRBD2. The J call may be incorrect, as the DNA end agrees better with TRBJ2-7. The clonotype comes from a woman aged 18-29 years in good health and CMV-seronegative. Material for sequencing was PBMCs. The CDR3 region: CASSPRDYSSYEQYF. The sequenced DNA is TGTGCCAGCAGCCCCCGGGACTATAGCTCCTACGAGCAGTACTTC.